This T cell receptor beta chain was found in a study of post-analysis software for immune sequencing data. The study's findings and limits: Five or six TRBV segments (TRBV5-6, TRBV5-1 and TRBV20-1 among them) occurred more frequently in patients than in controls.

Presence of unique molecular identifiers characterized the TCR beta cDNA libraries. Some 500,000 cDNA molecules were obtained per 1 to 10 million input T cells. One entry per CDR3 protein, called by TCRdb with MiXCR from the PCR reads. The top ten hold roughly 5% of the sample, which has 750,000 to 950,000 distinct CDR3 sequences, more than 45% seen once. The CDR3 has 16 residues. Trimming shortened V by 3 bases and J by 1 base, and 13 bases separated the two germline ends. As for this clonotype: As yet, its antigen is unknown.

Sequenced: blood. This TCR derives from a girl aged 10 to 17 with multiple sclerosis. The chain has TRBV12-3 or TRBV12-4 and TRBJ1-3, with D tentatively TRBD1 (6 bases). CDR3 loop: CASSLSQGLSGNTIYF. In DNA form, the CDR3 reads TGTGCCAGCAGTTTGTCTCAGGGGTTATCTGGAAACACCATATATTTT.